This T cell receptor (beta chain) was documented in a study of blood T cell repertoires in COVID-19. Study in general: COVID-19 samples from acute and convalescent phases originated in the United States, Italy and Spain. T cells, B-cell-depleted T cells, or PBMCs supplied cDNA or gDNA.

There are 11 residues in the CDR3. V was shortened by 2 bases and J by 7 bases, with 5 bases between the two germline ends. Seattle's enrolled individuals joined amid active infection and were then monitored longitudinally. The repertoire was sequenced with immunoSEQ multiplex PCR; TCRdb's copy has only in-frame clones and lacks some. This table has approximately 170,000 clones, roughly 87% appearing once. The TCR was taken from a woman between 70 and 85 years old with COVID-19, enrolled during active disease. Material: peripheral blood. The J gene is TRBJ1-1, the V gene TRBV12-3 or TRBV12-4; D is unresolved. The CDR3 loop reads CASSLMSEAFF. In DNA, the CDR3 is TGTGCCAGCAGTTTAATGAGTGAAGCTTTCTTT.